One sample yielded the 26 T cell receptor beta chains listed below, sequenced in a study of CD8 T cells in Susac syndrome. With random hexamers, reverse transcription was performed on about 0.5 to 1 ug of RNA. TCRdb reanalysed the immunoSEQ multiplex PCR reads using MiXCR and keeps one entry per CDR3 protein. Among 100,000 to 150,000 distinct CDR3 sequences listed, about 94% were seen once. Sequencing was performed on CD8+ T cells from PBMCs. Every receptor here comes from a human donor with Susac syndrome.

The chain joins TRBV6-2 or TRBV6-3 to TRBJ2-7, with D perhaps being TRBD1 or TRBD2 (5 bases each). Germline CDR1 is MNHEY and CDR2 is SVGEGT. Trimming pared 7 bases from V and 2 bases from J, leaving 15 bases between. This CDR3 is built from 14 residues. The DNA for the CDR3 is TGTGCCAGCACCAACCGGGACGGAGCCTACGAGCAGTACTTC. Protein sequence: CASTNRDGAYEQYF.

The gene calls are TRBV5-6 and TRBJ1-2, with unresolved D. Germline V gene lookup returns CDR1 SGHDT and CDR2 YYEEEE. The CDR3 covers 15 residues. The V gene lost 7 bases and the J gene lost 0 bases, with 16 bases spanning the gap. CDR3 DNA: TGTGCCAGCGGCTCTTACCATTTTCCTAACTATGGCTACACCTTC. This sequence encodes CASGSYHFPNYGYTF.

This chain joins TRBV28 and TRBJ1-2; a weak D match, TRBD1 (5 bases). The germline CDR1 and CDR2 sequences are MDHEN and SYDVKM. There are 15 residues in the CDR3. The V gene lost 6 bases and the J gene lost 2 bases, with 16 bases spanning the gap. DNA of the CDR3: TGTGCCAGCAGCCTCGAGGGAGGGGTAAACTATGGCTACACCTTC. Amino acid sequence: CASSLEGGVNYGYTF.

This sequence joins TRBV18 and TRBJ1-1, with D tentatively TRBD1 (6 bases). The germline V gene encodes CDR1 KGHSH and CDR2 LQKENI. Between the trimmed V and J ends, which lost 0 bases and 6 bases, there was a span of 17 bases. The CDR3 is made up of 16 amino acids. The CDR3 sequence is CASSPPGGTRGSEAFF. CDR3 sequence (DNA): TGTGCCAGCTCACCACCGGGGGGGACAAGGGGGTCTGAAGCTTTCTTT.

The rearrangement joins TRBV29-1 to TRBJ1-2; D remains ambiguous. The V end lost 3 bases, the J end lost 4 bases, and 9 bases lay between the germline ends. This CDR3 comprises 12 residues. Per germline, CDR1 SQVTM and CDR2 ANQGSEA. The CDR3 region has the DNA TGCAGCGTTGAGGTACAGTCCTATGGCTACACCTTC. This gives the protein CSVEVQSYGYTF. The full variable domain, rest sourced from reference TRBV29-1 and TRBJ1-2, is SAVISQKPSRDICQRGTSLTIQCQVDSQVTMMFWYRQQPGQSLTLIATANQGSEATYESGFVIDKFPISRPNLTFSTLTVSNMSPEDSSIYLCSVEVQSYGYTFGSGTRLTVV.

In DNA, the CDR3 is TGTGCCAGCAGCTTTCCAGGGCCTCAAGATAGCAATCAGCCCCAGCATTTT. Encoded protein: CASSFPGPQDSNQPQHF. V usage is TRBV5-6 and J usage is TRBJ1-5; a possible D gene is TRBD1 (5 bases). V lost 2 bases to trimming and J lost 0 bases, with 15 bases between them. The CDR3 covers 17 residues. CDR1 is SGHDT and CDR2 is YYEEEE in the germline V gene. Variable domain in full (rest from reference TRBV5-6 and TRBJ1-5): DAGVTQSPTHLIKTRGQQVTLRCSPKSGHDTVSWYQQALGQGPQFIFQYYEEEERQRGNFPDRFSGHQFPNYSSELNVNALLLGDSALYLCASSFPGPQDSNQPQHFGDGTRLSIL.

The rearrangement uses TRBV5-1 and TRBJ2-1, with D possibly being TRBD1 (5 bases). CDR3 length: 14 residues. Germline assignment: CDR1 SGHRS and CDR2 YFSETQ. Trimming removed 1 base from V and 6 bases from J, with 11 bases in between. The CDR3 here is CASSLSLGANEQFF. The CDR3 nucleotides are TGCGCCAGCAGCTTGTCTTTAGGGGCCAATGAGCAGTTCTTC.

The genes are TRBV3-1 and TRBJ1-1, with 11 nucleotides matching TRBD1. The CDR3 contains 17 residues. V dropped 5 bases and J dropped 4; count of bases not matched to a gene: 12. From germline, CDR1 is LGHDT and CDR2 YNNKEL (reference sequence). The CDR3 bases are TGTGCCAGCAGCGGGGGACAGGGGGTTGCTTGGTCCACTGAAGCTTTCTTT. It translates to CASSGGQGVAWSTEAFF.

This clonotype was observed once. The chain couples TRBV28 to TRBJ2-7; no reliable D call. There are 10 residues in the CDR3. Looked up from germline, CDR1 is MDHEN and CDR2 is SYDVKM. V gave up 5 bases and J gave up 5 bases, with 4 bases separating them. The CDR3, as DNA: TGTGCCAGCAGTGCTAACGAGCAGTACTTC. Translated, it gives CASSANEQYF.

This chain links TRBV18 with TRBJ1-1, with D unresolved. V was clipped by 6 bases and J by 8 bases, with 19 bases between them. This CDR3 spans 14 amino acids. Germline assignment: CDR1 KGHSH and CDR2 LQKENI. DNA of the CDR3: TGTGCCAGCTCCCCGGAGAATGACCCCCTCGAAGCTTTCTTT. Translated: CASSPENDPLEAFF.

The chain links TRBV9 to TRBJ2-2; D not certain. This CDR3 spans 14 amino acids. The ends were cut back, 3 bases at V and 3 bases at J, with 9 bases in the middle. Germline assignment: CDR1 SGDLS and CDR2 YYNGEE. This CDR3 reads CASSGNWDTGELFF. CDR3 DNA sequence: TGTGCCAGCAGCGGAAACTGGGACACCGGGGAGCTGTTTTTT. Looking up the rest from reference TRBV9 and TRBJ2-2 gives the full variable domain: DSGVTQTPKHLITATGQRVTLRCSPRSGDLSVYWYQQSLDQGLQFLIQYYNGEERAKGNILERFSAQQFPDLHSELNLSSLELGDSALYFCASSGNWDTGELFFGEGSRLTVL.

The CDR3 DNA reads as TGTGCCAGCAGTTTCCTAGCTGGGACAGGGGTCTACGAGCAGTACTTC. The encoded protein is CASSFLAGTGVYEQYF. This chain joins TRBV6-2 or TRBV6-3 and TRBJ2-7, with TRBD1 matching 10 bases. V was pared by 4 bases and J by 3 bases, with 9 bases of the junction left unmatched. Germline CDR1 reads MNHEY; CDR2 reads SVGEGT. The CDR3 is made up of 16 amino acids.

This chain uses TRBV28 with TRBJ2-3, with 7 bases aligning to TRBD1. This CDR3 is built from 15 residues. The ends lost 6 bases at V and 0 bases at J; junction bases unmatched: 6. Germline V gives CDR1 MDHEN, CDR2 SYDVKM. Here the CDR3 reads CASSPTGASTDTQYF. For the CDR3, the DNA is TGTGCCAGCAGCCCCACAGGGGCTAGCACAGATACGCAGTATTTT.

The chain is built from TRBV19 and TRBJ2-1; D perhaps matches TRBD1 (6 bases). This CDR3 has 15 residues. The V end was cut by 1 base, the J end by 5 bases, with 12 bases between. Germline values: CDR1 LNHDA, CDR2 SQIVND (reference sequence). CDR3 in amino acids: CASSIVGQTNNEQFF. Here the CDR3 DNA reads TGTGCCAGTAGTATAGTGGGACAAACAAACAATGAGCAGTTCTTC.

The CDR3 region is CASSSDQETQYF. The CDR3 region has the DNA TGTGCCAGCAGCTCAGACCAAGAGACCCAGTACTTC. The chain recombines TRBV9 with TRBJ2-5; D unclear. The germline V gene encodes CDR1 SGDLS and CDR2 YYNGEE. The CDR3 runs 12 residues. Trimming removed 4 bases at V and 0 bases at J, with 4 bases between. Complete variable domain (other parts from reference TRBV9 and TRBJ2-5): DSGVTQTPKHLITATGQRVTLRCSPRSGDLSVYWYQQSLDQGLQFLIQYYNGEERAKGNILERFSAQQFPDLHSELNLSSLELGDSALYFCASSSDQETQYFGPGTRLLVL.

The chain is built from TRBV29-1 and TRBJ2-1; 13 bases map to TRBD2. The CDR3 is made up of 17 amino acids. Germline trimming cut 4 bases from V and 0 bases from J; bases unmatched to any gene: 6. Germline-derived CDR1 and CDR2 are SQVTM and ANQGSEA. CDR3 protein: CSVGGTSGISSYNEQFF. The CDR3 nucleotides are TGCAGCGTTGGTGGGACTAGCGGGATAAGCTCCTACAATGAGCAGTTCTTC.

This sequence joins TRBV6-1 and TRBJ2-2, with D perhaps matching TRBD2 (5 bases). V lost 1 base to trimming and J lost 0 bases, with 6 bases between them. From germline, CDR1 is MNHNS and CDR2 SASEGT. This CDR3 contains 15 residues. The CDR3 nucleotides read TGTGCCAGCAGTGAAGTAGCGACGAACACCGGGGAGCTGTTTTTT. Amino acid sequence: CASSEVATNTGELFF.

This rearrangement joins TRBV6-5 to TRBJ2-1; a possible D gene is TRBD2 (6 bases). Germline V gene data show CDR1 as MNHEY and CDR2 as SVGAGI. The CDR3 has 14 residues. Trimming removed 0 bases from V and 6 bases from J, with 9 bases in between. CDR3 sequence (DNA): TGTGCCAGCAGTTACTCTGCGGAGGGCAATGAGCAGTTCTTC. Its translation is CASSYSAEGNEQFF.

The chain's CDR3 is CASSQETQGTQYF. The CDR3 DNA is TGCGCCAGCAGCCAAGAGACTCAAGGTACGCAGTATTTT. The gene calls are TRBV4-1 and TRBJ2-3; D gene ambiguous. Trimming pared 0 bases from V and 8 bases from J, leaving 9 bases between. Germline V lookup: CDR1 MGHRA, CDR2 YSYEKL. The CDR3 has 13 residues.

The chain employs TRBV4-1 and TRBJ1-1; D gene ambiguous. This CDR3 contains 12 residues. V was trimmed by 5 bases and J by 5 bases, leaving 9 bases between them. CDR1 and CDR2 from the germline V gene are MGHRA and YSYEKL. DNA of the CDR3: TGCGCCAGCAGCTCAGCGGATACTGAAGCTTTCTTT. It translates to CASSSADTEAFF.

V is TRBV7-9 and J is TRBJ2-1; D is undetermined. Germline CDR1 and CDR2: SEHNR and FQNEAQ (reference sequence). V lost 5 bases to trimming and J lost 7 bases, with 12 bases between them. The CDR3 runs 13 residues. The CDR3 DNA is TGTGCCAGCAGCCCCGCCCACGGGAATGAGCAGTTCTTC. Its protein product is CASSPAHGNEQFF. The variable domain in full, with the rest retrieved from reference TRBV7-9 and TRBJ2-1, is DTGVSQNPRHKITKRGQNVTFRCDPISEHNRLYWYRQTLGQGPEFLTYFQNEAQLEKSRLLSDRFSAERPKGSFSTLEIQRTEQGDSAMYLCASSPAHGNEQFFGPGTRLTVL.

V gene TRBV15 combines with J gene TRBJ2-1, with 8 positions matching TRBD2. The V segment lost 0 bases and the J segment 10 bases; nucleotides outside the gene matches: 8. From germline, CDR1 is LNHNV and CDR2 YYDKDF (reference sequence). The CDR3 has 15 amino acids. The CDR3 loop reads CATSRDGRAAEEQFF. CDR3 bases: TGTGCCACCAGCAGAGACGGGAGGGCCGCGGAGGAGCAGTTCTTC.

The chain joins TRBV7-9 to TRBJ2-2; D not certain. The V end lost 5 bases, the J end lost 2 bases, and 21 bases lay between the germline ends. Germline values: CDR1 SEHNR, CDR2 FQNEAQ (reference sequence). CDR3 length equals 18 residues. CDR3 DNA: TGTGCCAGCAGCCCCCCAGTGCCTTCCCCAATTAACACCGGGGAGCTGTTTTTT. It specifies CASSPPVPSPINTGELFF.

The V call is TRBV19, the J call TRBJ2-1, with D perhaps TRBD2 (6 bases). V was pared by 5 bases and J by 3 bases, with 14 bases between. Germline values: CDR1 LNHDA, CDR2 SQIVND (reference sequence). The CDR3 contains 15 residues. As DNA, the CDR3 is TGTGCCAGTAGTTTGGGAGGCGGCCGCTACAATGAGCAGTTCTTC. It codes for CASSLGGGRYNEQFF.

The rearrangement joins TRBV7-6 to TRBJ2-7; D may be TRBD1 (6 bases). Trimming removed 1 base at V and 2 bases at J, with 12 bases between. The germline V gene has CDR1 SGHVS and CDR2 FNYEAQ. The CDR3 runs 15 residues. CDR3 coding DNA: TGTGCCAGCAGCTTAGAACAGGGTGGGGCCTACGAGCAGTACTTC. This translates into CASSLEQGGAYEQYF. Based on the CDR3 plus reference TRBV7-6 and TRBJ2-7, the full variable domain is GAGVSQSPRYKVTKRGQDVALRCDPISGHVSLYWYRQALGQGPEFLTYFNYEAQQDKSGLPNDRFSAERPEGSISTLTIQRTEQRDSAMYRCASSLEQGGAYEQYFGPGTRLTVT.

This chain links TRBV12-3 or TRBV12-4 with TRBJ1-5; maybe TRBD1 (5 bases). The CDR3 is 14 amino acids. Trimming stripped 4 bases from V and 6 bases from J, with 13 bases between. CDR3 nucleotide sequence: TGTGCCAGCAGTTCCTCCGGGGGTGGTCAGCCCCAGCATTTT. Translating it yields CASSSSGGGQPQHF.